This TCR beta chain was identified in a study of T cell responses to AZD1222 COVID-19 vaccine. Profiling relied on immunoSEQ multiplex PCR, and the TCRdb table lists in-frame clones only, not all of them. The data hold tens of thousands of clones, with around 90% observed a single time. The CDR3 spans 15 residues. The V and J ends lost 2 bases and 2 bases, in that order; junction bases with no gene match: 3. The germline V gene encodes CDR1 SGHTA and CDR2 FQGTGA. Study-wide points: Females outnumbered males among donors, who were mostly white British; clonal diversity was possibly underestimated. Seropositivity was recorded at baseline in only 5 or 6 AZD1222 recipients.

Details on this clone: Its target is unknown.

The clonotype was recovered from an adult in good health. The chain uses TRBV7-3 and TRBJ1-3; TRBD1 matches at 7 bases. The sample was peripheral blood, taken on day 0 of AZD1222 vaccination. Here the CDR3 reads CASSLLGTAGNTIYF. The CDR3 DNA is TGTGCCAGCAGCTTATTGGGGACAGCTGGAAACACCATATATTTT.